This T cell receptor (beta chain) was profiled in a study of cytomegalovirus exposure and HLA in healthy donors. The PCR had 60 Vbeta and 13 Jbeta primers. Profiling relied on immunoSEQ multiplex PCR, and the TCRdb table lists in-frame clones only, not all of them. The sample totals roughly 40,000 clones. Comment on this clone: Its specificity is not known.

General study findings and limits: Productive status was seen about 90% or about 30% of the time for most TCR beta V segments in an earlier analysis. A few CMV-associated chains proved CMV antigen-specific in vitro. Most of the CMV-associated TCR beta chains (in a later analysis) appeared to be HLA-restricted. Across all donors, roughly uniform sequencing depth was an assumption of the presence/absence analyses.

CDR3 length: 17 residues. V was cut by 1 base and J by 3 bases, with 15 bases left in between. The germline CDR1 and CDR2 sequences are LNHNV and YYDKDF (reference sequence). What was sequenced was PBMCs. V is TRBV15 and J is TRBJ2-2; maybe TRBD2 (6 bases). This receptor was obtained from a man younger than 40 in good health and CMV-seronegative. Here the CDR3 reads CATSRARRLDHTGELFF. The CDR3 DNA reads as TGTGCCACCAGCAGAGCCCGAAGACTAGACCACACCGGGGAGCTGTTTTTT.